These 3 T cell receptor beta chains share one sample of origin, sequenced in a study of control samples from healthy donors and cancer patients. Assay used: immunoSEQ multiplex PCR; TCRdb lists only in-frame clones, some missing. The sample consists of fewer than 200,000 clones, about 94% of them appearing once. The sample consisted of PBMCs. The receptors originated from a man between 60 and 70 years old with colorectal cancer.

The genes are TRBV7-2 and TRBJ1-2; D call uncertain. This CDR3 is 14 amino acids long. The germline V gene encodes CDR1 SGHTA and CDR2 FQGNSA. Trimming removed 3 bases from V and 8 bases from J, with 16 bases in between. The CDR3 sequence: CASSFGLPGEGYTF. The CDR3 DNA sequence: TGTGCCAGCAGCTTTGGCCTCCCCGGGGAGGGCTACACCTTC.

The chain carries TRBV24-1 and TRBJ2-1; the D gene is possibly TRBD2 (6 bases). Germline V gene data show CDR1 as KGHDR and CDR2 as SFDVKD. V shed 4 bases and J shed 1 base, with 7 bases lying between them. The CDR3 is made up of 14 amino acids. The CDR3 loop reads CATSDGGSYNEQFF. CDR3 bases: TGTGCCACCAGTGACGGAGGGTCCTACAATGAGCAGTTCTTC.

CDR3 bases: TGCAGCGTTGTGGACCCTCGGCAGGCAGATACGCAGTATTTT. Translated: CSVVDPRQADTQYF. V is TRBV29-1 and J is TRBJ2-3, with unresolved D. The CDR3 runs to 14 residues. V was trimmed by 4 bases and J by 4 bases, leaving 15 bases between them. Germline V gene lookup returns CDR1 SQVTM and CDR2 ANQGSEA.